This T cell receptor (beta chain) was profiled in a study of control samples from healthy donors and cancer patients. The assay was immunoSEQ multiplex PCR, and TCRdb's table has in-frame clones only and misses some. The data contain 100,000 to 150,000 clones, roughly 92% of them seen just once; the ten biggest clones take up around 6%. The CDR3 is 15 residues long. J was trimmed by 7 bases and V by 5 bases; bases with no gene match: 8. Germline V lookup: CDR1 SEHNR, CDR2 FQNEAQ (reference sequence). V is TRBV7-9 and J is TRBJ2-2; 9 nucleotides agree with TRBD1. The clonotype comes from a man aged 18-30 years in good health. The sequenced sample was blood. The CDR3 nucleotides read TGTGCCAGCAGCCCTACAGGGGGCAATGGCGGGGAGCTGTTTTTT. Its translation: CASSPTGGNGGELFF.